The entry that follows covers one TCR beta chain sequence. The data were taken from a study of Tregs in tolerant kidney transplant recipients. Trimming cost V 0 bases and J 7 bases, with 15 bases left between them. Germline CDR1 is MNHEY and CDR2 is SVGAGI. CDR3 size: 16 residues. Using immunoSEQ multiplex PCR, the repertoire was profiled, and TCRdb retains in-frame clones only, with some absent. Found here are roughly 70,000 clones, 84% of them singletons; the top ten hold roughly 4%. Sequenced: CD4+ T cells from blood. This chain joins TRBV6-5 and TRBJ2-2, with D perhaps TRBD1 (5 bases). This TCR was recovered from a human donor in good health. The CDR3 DNA reads TGTGCCAGCAGTTACTCGAGCAGGGAAGAGGTCGGGGAGCTGTTTTTT. Translation: CASSYSSREEVGELFF.